This T cell receptor beta chain is from a study of blood T cell repertoires in COVID-19. Background on the study: PBMCs, B-cell-depleted T cells, or T cells were the source of the cDNA or gDNA that made up the material.

Per the original methods: Amplification from reference gene primers served as the basis for estimated nucleated cell counts. Repertoires were generated with immunoSEQ multiplex PCR, while TCRdb's copy carries only in-frame clones and drops some. The DNA gave D and trimming, while V, J and clone size come from that table. Of over 120,000 clones in the sample, 80% are singletons; the top ten hold about 3.5%. Looked up from germline, CDR1 is SGHTA and CDR2 is FQGTGA. Trimming took 5 bases from V and 6 from J; bases not matched to a gene: 8. The CDR3 is made up of 14 amino acids. Material: peripheral blood. The chain links TRBV7-3 to TRBJ2-3; 7 nucleotides line up with TRBD2. This receptor was identified in a man in his sixties or seventies who had recovered from COVID-19. CDR3 nucleotides: TGTGCCAGCAGCCAAGGGAGGGCGGCGGATACGCAGTATTTT. Translated: CASSQGRAADTQYF.